A selection of T cell receptor beta chains follows, all from one sample in a study of T cell responses to AZD1222 COVID-19 vaccine. Data came from immunoSEQ multiplex PCR; TCRdb stores just in-frame clones and leaves some out. The sample includes 150,000 to 200,000 clones, around 93% of them seen just once. The sequenced sample was peripheral blood, obtained on day 0 of AZD1222 vaccination. All receptors come from an adult in good health. Both conserved end residues are part of each CDR3. Each record gives: CDR3 protein, CDR3 DNA, J gene, clone size, D gene, CDR3 length, V gene. D genes are given only for firm matches. A clone size is listed for some rows: how often the clone was seen (once, few, many), or a class if it is expanded.

CASSFSQEGASTSYEQYF | TGTGCCAGCAGTTTCTCCCAAGAAGGGGCGTCGACCTCCTACGAGCAGTACTTC | TRBJ2-7 | NA | NA | 18 | TRBV27
CASSEPGQLSTNYGYTF | TGTGCCAGCAGTGAACCGGGACAACTATCTACTAACTATGGCTACACCTTC | TRBJ1-2 | NA | NA | 17 | TRBV6-1
CASSPGGGTDTQYF | TGTGCCAGCAGCCCGGGAGGGGGCACAGATACGCAGTATTTT | TRBJ2-3 | NA | TRBD2 | 14 | TRBV9
CASSIPGPNSPLHF | TGTGCCAGCAGTATACCGGGGCCTAATTCACCCCTCCACTTT | TRBJ1-6 | NA | NA | 14 | TRBV5-6
CASSLGTSGSFYNEQFF | TGCGCCAGCAGCTTGGGGACTAGCGGGAGTTTCTACAATGAGCAGTTCTTC | TRBJ2-1 | once | TRBD2 | 17 | TRBV5-1
CASSQDQTSGSREQYF | TGTGCCAGCAGCCAAGACCAGACTAGCGGGAGCAGAGAACAGTACTTC | TRBJ2-7 | NA | TRBD2 | 16 | TRBV14
CAISERGGPGAQYF | TGTGCCATCAGCGAGCGGGGGGGTCCCGGGGCGCAGTATTTT | TRBJ2-3 | NA | TRBD2 | 14 | TRBV10-3
CAISDPLAWGNQPQHF | TGTGCCATCAGTGACCCCTTAGCCTGGGGCAATCAGCCCCAGCATTTT | TRBJ1-5 | few | NA | 16 | TRBV10-3
CASSSYGLTKFTGELFF | TGTGCCAGCAGTTCTTACGGACTAACCAAATTCACCGGGGAGCTGTTTTTT | TRBJ2-2 | NA | NA | 17 | TRBV28
CASSLTPGLTYEQYF | TGTGCCAGCAGTCTTACCCCGGGACTGACCTACGAGCAGTACTTC | TRBJ2-7 | NA | NA | 15 | TRBV27
CASSFTDRNYGYTF | TGTGCCAGCAGCTTCACGGACAGAAACTATGGCTACACCTTC | TRBJ1-2 | NA | NA | 14 | TRBV11-2
CASSLAVGGSNQPQHF | TGTGCCAGCAGCTTAGCCGTCGGGGGAAGCAATCAGCCCCAGCATTTT | TRBJ1-5 | few | NA | 16 | TRBV7-8
CASSPGPRMNTEAFF | TGTGCCAGTTCCCCGGGACCAAGAATGAACACTGAAGCTTTCTTT | TRBJ1-1 | NA | NA | 15 | TRBV6-5
CASGLSDTQYF | TGTGCCAGCGGATTATCAGATACGCAGTATTTT | TRBJ2-3 | NA | NA | 11 | TRBV11-2
CSADAGYEQYF | TGCAGCGCAGACGCAGGCTACGAGCAGTACTTC | TRBJ2-7 | NA | NA | 11 | TRBV29-1
CASSAPQGAGETQYF | TGTGCCAGCAGCGCGCCCCAGGGGGCTGGGGAGACCCAGTACTTC | TRBJ2-5 | NA | TRBD1 | 15 | TRBV7-3
CAWSPGQGEREKLFF | TGTGCCTGGAGCCCCGGACAGGGGGAAAGGGAAAAACTGTTTTTT | TRBJ1-4 | NA | TRBD1 | 15 | TRBV30
CASSSSSGGAVYNEQFF | TGTGCCAGCAGCTCATCTAGCGGGGGGGCCGTATACAATGAGCAGTTCTTC | TRBJ2-1 | NA | TRBD2 | 17 | TRBV7-6
CASSWGDPGTEAFF | TGCGCCAGCAGCTGGGGGGACCCGGGCACTGAAGCTTTCTTT | TRBJ1-1 | few | NA | 14 | TRBV5-1
CASSLGHGIGNTIYF | TGCGCCAGCAGCTTGGGTCACGGTATTGGAAACACCATATATTTT | TRBJ1-3 | NA | NA | 15 | TRBV5-1
CAWSPSAGTLRGYTF | TGTGCCTGGAGCCCCTCGGCCGGGACTTTGCGTGGCTACACCTTC | TRBJ1-2 | NA | NA | 15 | TRBV30
CSASQGYGYTF | TGCAGTGCTAGCCAGGGCTATGGCTACACCTTC | TRBJ1-2 | NA | NA | 11 | TRBV20-1
CASSGRSRNYGYTF | TGTGCCAGCAGCGGGAGATCAAGGAACTATGGCTACACCTTC | TRBJ1-2 | once | NA | 14 | TRBV5-8
CASSQGKGTRPFEAFF | TGTGCCAGCAGCCAAGGTAAAGGGACCCGGCCGTTTGAAGCTTTCTTT | TRBJ1-1 | NA | NA | 16 | TRBV3-1/TRBV3-2
CASSGELAGAGDTQYF | TGTGCCAGCAGTGGGGAACTAGCGGGGGCGGGAGATACGCAGTATTTT | TRBJ2-3 | NA | TRBD2 | 16 | TRBV2
CASRKDLGEKLFF | TGTGCCAGCAGGAAAGACCTGGGTGAAAAACTGTTTTTT | TRBJ1-4 | once | NA | 13 | TRBV2